This T cell receptor (beta chain) was sequenced for a study of blood T cells in healthy people across ages (dated by TCRdb to between 2014 and 2017). For the study in its entirety: In model experiments, template switching captured about one uniquely barcoded TCR beta cDNA molecule for every two T cells. Using deep sequencing normalized with unique cDNA molecular identifiers, the study measured how TCR beta repertoire diversity changes with age. The donors were divided into four age groups: young (average approximately 15 years), middle-aged (approximately 39), aged (approximately 59) and long-lived (roughly 86). The study analyzed two additional independent replicas of 1 million unique cDNA reads from the same blood draw for two donors, one aged 18 to 30 and one aged 80 or older. Points the paper makes about the study in general: Conclusive comparison of naive and antigen-experienced compartments was prevented by the profiling of bulk unsorted PBMCs. A strong correlation was found between observed TCR beta diversity and the percentage of naive T cells measured by flow cytometry. The CMV infection status of donors was not known, potentially confounding age-related changes in expanded clonotypes. Compared with the aged group, the long-lived group had more naive CD4+ T cells, fewer expanded clones and increased TCR diversity, a pattern suggesting age selection. Total diversity estimates from one million sequenced T cells were considered lower bounds and underestimates. As age increased, observed TCR beta diversity per million T cells dropped in a roughly linear way, and a significant reduction was already evident by age 40.

Worth noting for this clonotype: No cognate antigen has been identified for it. Per-base qualities were not stored, and no clone one base away is much larger.

Its CDR3 holds 13 amino acids, cysteine through phenylalanine. CDR3 DNA is the only sequence kept; it has 39 bases, read in frame from the first base. Per the germline V gene, SQVTM is the CDR1 and ANQGSEA is the CDR2. Library creation used 5' RACE. TCRdb records Illumina HiSeq 2500 as the sequencer. A second PCR of about 7 to 12 cycles was performed with a sample-barcoded 5' primer and a J-beta primer mix. A template-switch 5' adaptor carrying 12 random nucleotides introduced a unique molecular identifier onto each TCR beta cDNA molecule. Each sample yielded at least 2.5 million CDR3-containing paired-end reads. All of the RNA was converted into first-strand cDNA using the Mint cDNA synthesis kit, with a TRBC-specific oligonucleotide serving as the primer. After uracil-DNA glycosylase treatment, a first 18-cycle PCR used universal primers M1SS and BC2_uni_R on all cDNA. The authors processed their data as follows. Normalization of each sample was performed by random selection of 1 million high-quality reads, each carrying a distinct molecular identifier. Reads sharing molecular identifiers were discarded rather than binned into consensus sequences. MiTCR, set to a Q25 quality threshold and the strictest error-elimination algorithm, was used for CDR3 identification, clonotype clustering and error correction. Lower-bound total TCR beta diversity was estimated with a nonparametric unseen species model using Euler transformation. TCRdb cleaned the public reads at Q25 with fastp, built clones with MiXCR and kept in-frame beta chains. One record per CDR3 amino acid sequence lists the most common genes and DNA. V and J calls and clone size were set by TCRdb, not the authors. Present in this sample are more than 450,000 distinct CDR3 sequences, roughly a quarter of which were seen just once. Under 4.5% of the sample lies in the top ten.

The roughly 42 donors, aged 6 to 90 years, were systemically healthy Caucasian individuals from Russia. Each donor gave 8 to 10 milliliters of peripheral blood, drawn into EDTA-treated Vacutainer tubes. Ficoll-Paque density-gradient centrifugation was used to isolate PBMCs, with at least 7 million obtained per sample. Total RNA, at least 6 micrograms per sample, was extracted from PBMCs with Trizol reagent. The percentages of naive CD45RAhigh/CD27high T cells were determined by flow cytometry on a PBMC aliquot from every donor. These data were likewise used in another study, on T cells of mothers and their children. That second report states: Donors were nine systemically healthy Caucasian individuals: three mothers and their six children. cDNA synthesis consumed the entire amount of extracted RNA, loaded at 1.5 ug RNA in each 15 ul reaction. In the second PCR, sample barcodes and 2-4 random nucleotides were introduced via the M1S primer. Each mother yielded over 10 million TCR beta CDR3 reads and each child about 3 million reads. Thymic selection similarly shapes TCR recombination output in related and unrelated pairs, with minor effect from inherited differences. Normalized repertoire overlap was always slightly but never significantly higher in related than unrelated mother-child pairs. With a sensitivity of approximately 92 clones per million clonotypes, no persistent microchimeric T cell clones were detected. To look for features that set related mother-child pairs apart from unrelated individuals, the researchers ran deep NGS to compare the TCR beta repertoires of mothers and children. Mothers averaged roughly 40 +/- 4 years of age and children averaged around 10 +/- 4 years. After adapter ligation was performed with NEBNext reagents, the libraries were sequenced on an Illumina HiSeq 2000 with 100+100 nt paired-end reads. To prevent cross-contamination, the mother and child libraries were prepared a month apart and were sequenced in separate runs. For each donor, between 500,000 and 2,000,000 distinct TCR beta clonotypes were identified. Naive TCR beta clonotypes were estimated from low-frequency clonotypes matched to each donor's FACS-determined naive share, without sorting.

Input material: blood. This TCR came from a boy aged 2-15 years in good health. Recombination connected TRBV29-1 to TRBJ2-3; TRBD1 could be the D gene, as 5 bases match. TRBJ1-5 explains the end of the DNA better; the J call may be wrong. This receptor carries the CDR3 CSVRLAGGDTQHF. Here is the DNA: TGCAGCGTGCGACTTGCGGGAGGGGATACGCAGCATTTT.